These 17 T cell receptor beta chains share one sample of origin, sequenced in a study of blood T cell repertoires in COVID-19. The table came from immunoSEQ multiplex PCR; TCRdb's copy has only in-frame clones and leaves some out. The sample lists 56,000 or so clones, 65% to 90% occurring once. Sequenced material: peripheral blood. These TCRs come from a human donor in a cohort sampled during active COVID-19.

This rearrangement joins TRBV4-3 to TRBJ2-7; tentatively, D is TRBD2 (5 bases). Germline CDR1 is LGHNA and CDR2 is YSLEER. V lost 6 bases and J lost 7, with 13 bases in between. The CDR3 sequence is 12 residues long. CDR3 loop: CASSPGRGEQYF. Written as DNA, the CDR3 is TGCGCCAGCAGTCCGGGTCGAGGGGAGCAGTACTTC.

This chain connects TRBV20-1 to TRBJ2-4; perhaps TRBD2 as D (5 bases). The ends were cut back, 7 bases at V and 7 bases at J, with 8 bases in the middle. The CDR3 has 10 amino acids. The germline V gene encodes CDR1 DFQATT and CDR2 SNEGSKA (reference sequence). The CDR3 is CSGAANIQYF. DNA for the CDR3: TGCAGTGGAGCGGCGAACATTCAGTACTTC.

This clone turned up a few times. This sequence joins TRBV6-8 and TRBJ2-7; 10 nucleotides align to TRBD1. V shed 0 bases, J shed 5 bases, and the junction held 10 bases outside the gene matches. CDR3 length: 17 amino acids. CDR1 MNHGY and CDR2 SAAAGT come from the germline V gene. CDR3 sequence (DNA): TGTGCCAGCAGTTACTCGAGTAGGCGACAGGGGGCACACGAGCAGTACTTC. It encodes CASSYSSRRQGAHEQYF.

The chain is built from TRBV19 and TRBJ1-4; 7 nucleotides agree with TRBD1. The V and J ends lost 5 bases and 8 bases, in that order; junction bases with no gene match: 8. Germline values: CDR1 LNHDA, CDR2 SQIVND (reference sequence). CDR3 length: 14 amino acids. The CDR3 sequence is CASSQRTGDEKLFF. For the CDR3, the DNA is TGTGCCAGTAGTCAAAGGACAGGCGACGAAAAACTGTTTTTT.

The CDR3 nucleotides read TGCGCCAGCAGCACTGGCGTAGAGTGGAGCCAAGAGACCCAGTACTTC. Translation gives CASSTGVEWSQETQYF. The J gene is TRBJ2-5, the V gene TRBV5-1; no reliable D call. The CDR3 loop spans 16 amino acids. V lost 4 bases and J lost 1, with 17 bases in between. The germline V gene encodes CDR1 SGHRS and CDR2 YFSETQ.

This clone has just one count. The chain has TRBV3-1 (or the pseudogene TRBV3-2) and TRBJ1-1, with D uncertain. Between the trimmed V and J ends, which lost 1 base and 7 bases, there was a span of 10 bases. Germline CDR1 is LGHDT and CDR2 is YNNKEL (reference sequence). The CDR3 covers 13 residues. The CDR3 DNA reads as TGTGCCAGCAGCCAAGCCGTCGGTGGTGAAGCTTTCTTT. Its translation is CASSQAVGGEAFF.

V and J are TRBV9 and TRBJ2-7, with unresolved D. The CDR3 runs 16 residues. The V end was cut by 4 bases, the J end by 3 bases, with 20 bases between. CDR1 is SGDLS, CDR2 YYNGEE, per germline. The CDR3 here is CASSPRSRVGLYEQYF. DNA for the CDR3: TGTGCCAGCAGCCCCCGATCCCGTGTGGGCCTCTACGAGCAGTACTTC. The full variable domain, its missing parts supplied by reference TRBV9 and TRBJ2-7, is DSGVTQTPKHLITATGQRVTLRCSPRSGDLSVYWYQQSLDQGLQFLIQYYNGEERAKGNILERFSAQQFPDLHSELNLSSLELGDSALYFCASSPRSRVGLYEQYFGPGTRLTVT.

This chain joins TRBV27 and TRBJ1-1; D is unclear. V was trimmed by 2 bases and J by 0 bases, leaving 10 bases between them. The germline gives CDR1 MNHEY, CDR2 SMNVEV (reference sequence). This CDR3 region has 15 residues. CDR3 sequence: CASSLGGVMNTEAFF. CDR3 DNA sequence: TGTGCCAGCAGTTTAGGCGGGGTAATGAACACTGAAGCTTTCTTT.

CDR3 loop: CASSEGGRAEEQYF. The CDR3 DNA is TGTGCCAGCAGTGAAGGCGGGAGGGCTGAGGAGCAGTACTTC. This chain links TRBV2 with TRBJ2-7; 9 nucleotides agree with TRBD2. V lost 1 base, J lost 7 bases, and 5 bases stayed unmatched. This CDR3 region has 14 residues. The V gene's germline CDR1 is SNHLY and CDR2 FYNNEI. The full variable domain, rest sourced from reference TRBV2 and TRBJ2-7, is EPEVTQTPSHQVTQMGQEVILRCVPISNHLYFYWYRQILGQKVEFLVSFYNNEISEKSEIFDDQFSVERPDGSNFTLKIRSTKLEDSAMYFCASSEGGRAEEQYFGPGTRLTVT.

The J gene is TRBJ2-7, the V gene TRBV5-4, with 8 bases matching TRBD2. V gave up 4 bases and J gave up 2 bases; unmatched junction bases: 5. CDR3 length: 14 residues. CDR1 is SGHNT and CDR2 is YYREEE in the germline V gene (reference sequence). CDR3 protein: CASSLGLGAYEQYF. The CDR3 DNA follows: TGTGCCAGCAGCCTGGGACTAGGAGCCTACGAGCAGTACTTC.

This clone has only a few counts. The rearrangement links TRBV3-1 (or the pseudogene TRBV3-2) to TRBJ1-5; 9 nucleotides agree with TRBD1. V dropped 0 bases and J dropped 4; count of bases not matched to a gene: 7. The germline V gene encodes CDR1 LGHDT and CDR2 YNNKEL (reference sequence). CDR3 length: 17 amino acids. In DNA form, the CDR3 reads TGTGCCAGCAGCCAAGATCCGCGACAGGGGGGAAATCAGCCCCAGCATTTT. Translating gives CASSQDPRQGGNQPQHF.

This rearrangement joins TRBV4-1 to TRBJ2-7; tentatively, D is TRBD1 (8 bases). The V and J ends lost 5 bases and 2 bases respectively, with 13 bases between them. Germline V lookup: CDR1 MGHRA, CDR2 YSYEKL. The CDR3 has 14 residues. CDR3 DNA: TGCGCCAGCAGCTCACAGGGGGGGGCCTACGAGCAGTACTTC. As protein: CASSSQGGAYEQYF.

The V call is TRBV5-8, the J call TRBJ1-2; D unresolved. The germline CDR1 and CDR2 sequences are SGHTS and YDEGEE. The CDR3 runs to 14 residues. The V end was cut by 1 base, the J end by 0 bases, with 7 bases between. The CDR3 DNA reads TGTGCCAGCAGCTTGTGGGCCCCTAACTATGGCTACACCTTC. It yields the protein CASSLWAPNYGYTF.

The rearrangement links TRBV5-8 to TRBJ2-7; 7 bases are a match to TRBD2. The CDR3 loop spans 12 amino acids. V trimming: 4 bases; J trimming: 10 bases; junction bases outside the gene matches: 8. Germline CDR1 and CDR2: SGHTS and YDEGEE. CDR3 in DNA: TGTGCCAGCAGCCCGGGACTACCCACACAGTACTTC. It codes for CASSPGLPTQYF.

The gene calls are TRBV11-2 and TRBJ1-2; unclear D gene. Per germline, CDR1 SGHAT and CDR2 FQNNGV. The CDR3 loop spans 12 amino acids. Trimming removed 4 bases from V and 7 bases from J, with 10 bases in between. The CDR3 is CASSSIPGGYTF. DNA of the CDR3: TGTGCCAGCAGCTCTATCCCAGGTGGCTACACCTTC.

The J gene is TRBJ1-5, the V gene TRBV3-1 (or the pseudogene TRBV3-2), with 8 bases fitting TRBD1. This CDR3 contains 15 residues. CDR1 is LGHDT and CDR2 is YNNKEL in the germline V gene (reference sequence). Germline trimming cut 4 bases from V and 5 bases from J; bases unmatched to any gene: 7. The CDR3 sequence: CASSRNGQGYQPQHF. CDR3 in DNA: TGTGCCAGCAGCCGAAACGGACAGGGCTATCAGCCCCAGCATTTT.

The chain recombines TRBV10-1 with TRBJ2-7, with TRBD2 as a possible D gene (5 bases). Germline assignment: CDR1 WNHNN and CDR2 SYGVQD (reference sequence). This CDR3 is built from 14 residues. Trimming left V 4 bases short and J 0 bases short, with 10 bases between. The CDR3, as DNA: TGCGCCAGCAGTGCCAGCGGACTCTCCTACGAGCAGTACTTC. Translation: CASSASGLSYEQYF.